The rows below give T cell receptor beta chains drawn from one sample of a study of T cells in Graves' hyperthyroidism and ophthalmopathy. One entry per CDR3 protein results from TCRdb running MiXCR on the multiplex PCR reads. The sample consists of 600,000 to 650,000 distinct CDR3 sequences, around 21% of them appearing once. The specimen sequenced was blood. All receptors derive from a man aged 30 to 45 with Graves' ophthalmopathy. The conserved cysteine and the conserved F or W are not part of the CDR3 here.

j_call	v_call	cdr3_aa
TRBJ1-5	TRBV13	ASSGQGEQPQH
TRBJ2-1	TRBV12-3/TRBV12-4	ARDIGQF
TRBJ1-1	TRBV3-1	ASSQAAGGNTEAF
TRBJ2-2	TRBV29-1	SVEDGAGEDTGELF
TRBJ2-7	TRBV5-6	ASSLSLAGVYEQY
TRBJ2-1	TRBV5-1	ASSLGVAGAGDEQF
TRBJ2-5	TRBV12-3/TRBV12-4	ASSPTGRQETQY
TRBJ2-7	TRBV29-1	SVEDMGEQY
TRBJ2-5	TRBV6-1	ASSPAQVGQETQY
TRBJ2-3	TRBV28	ASIGLAGSDTQY
TRBJ2-7	TRBV7-9	ASSPSPVPYEQY
TRBJ2-3	TRBV28	ASTDAGGAADTQY
TRBJ2-1	TRBV18	ASSPERGRGYEQF
TRBJ2-7	TRBV6-2/TRBV6-3	ASGLARETEQY
TRBJ1-1	TRBV14	ASSPLGGPNTEAF
TRBJ1-5	TRBV20-1	SASLGQGNSQPQH
TRBJ2-5	TRBV12-3/TRBV12-4	ASPLGETQY
TRBJ1-6	TRBV30	AWRPAAFKGNSPLH
TRBJ2-7	TRBV10-3	AISEGQGQGEQY
TRBJ2-2	TRBV10-1	ASSEGWGWTGELF
TRBJ1-6	TRBV5-1	ASSLSGSSSYNSPLH
TRBJ2-5	TRBV7-9	ASSLGEGLGTQY
TRBJ2-3	TRBV13	ASSLLRGAMTDTQY
TRBJ2-5	TRBV7-2	ASSLGDRDRETQY
TRBJ2-7	TRBV28	AVLQGWGSYEQY
TRBJ2-7	TRBV27	ASSGAGGHEQY
TRBJ1-1	TRBV6-5	ASSYSPSGGNTEAF
TRBJ2-5	TRBV7-2	ASTVGGGVRETQY
TRBJ2-1	TRBV11-2	ASSLGAGNVDEQF
TRBJ2-7	TRBV30	AWSGGRGIYEQY
TRBJ2-2	TRBV5-5	ASSLVRQGANTGELF
TRBJ1-5	TRBV6-1	ASSEKGPFRGLEEPQH
TRBJ2-4	TRBV20-1	SAQGGQSKGGNIQY
TRBJ2-5	TRBV4-3	ASSQGGEGRPGTQY
TRBJ2-7	TRBV10-3	AISELQADEQY
TRBJ2-7	TRBV28	ASSFRAPLEEQY
TRBJ2-2	TRBV20-1	SARDATGVGELF
TRBJ2-6	TRBV4-1	ASSQGQDRVAGANVLT
TRBJ2-3	TRBV7-9	ASSPDSFVTDTQY
TRBJ2-1	TRBV20-1	SARDMGLAGVVYNDEQF
TRBJ2-7	TRBV9	ASAQGGSYEQY
TRBJ2-4	TRBV12-3/TRBV12-4	ASSWGTEGIQY
TRBJ1-5	TRBV19	ASSSSRRVDQPQH
TRBJ1-1	TRBV28	ASRSQGTVNTEAF
TRBJ2-7	TRBV27	ASSLGASGSHEQY
TRBJ2-7	TRBV15	ATSRQGLNEQY
TRBJ2-1	TRBV20-1	SARVIASGSHEQF
TRBJ1-4	TRBV5-5	ASTGGGNEKLF
TRBJ1-1	TRBV6-1	ASGRQGSTEAF
TRBJ2-7	TRBV5-6	ASSFGLDYEQY
TRBJ2-1	TRBV28	ARMGDSASRNNEQF
TRBJ2-7	TRBV20-1	SAPRAGGDEQY
TRBJ1-1	TRBV20-1	SAARQGLSEAF
TRBJ1-2	TRBV20-1	SARDRDSANYGYT